The subject of this entry is one TCR beta chain. These data belong to a study of blood T cell repertoires in COVID-19. As handled by the study authors: Estimated nucleated cell counts came from reference gene primer amplification. Libraries were prepared by immunoSEQ multiplex PCR; TCRdb keeps only in-frame clonotypes and omits some of them. V and J calls and clone size follow that table, whereas D and trimming were derived from the DNA. The repertoire holds 150,000 to 200,000 clones, with about 86% as singletons. The source of this sequence is a man in his 60s with acute or convalescent COVID-19. Material for sequencing was peripheral blood.

CDR3 in amino acids: CASSLRLASADTQYF. In DNA form, the CDR3 reads TGCGCCAGCAGCCTGCGACTAGCGAGTGCAGATACGCAGTATTTT. V and J are TRBV4-1 and TRBJ2-3; 8 bases agree with TRBD2. V lost 4 bases to trimming and J lost 4 bases; unmatched junction nucleotides: 7. Germline CDR1 MGHRA, CDR2 YSYEKL. This CDR3 is 15 amino acids long.